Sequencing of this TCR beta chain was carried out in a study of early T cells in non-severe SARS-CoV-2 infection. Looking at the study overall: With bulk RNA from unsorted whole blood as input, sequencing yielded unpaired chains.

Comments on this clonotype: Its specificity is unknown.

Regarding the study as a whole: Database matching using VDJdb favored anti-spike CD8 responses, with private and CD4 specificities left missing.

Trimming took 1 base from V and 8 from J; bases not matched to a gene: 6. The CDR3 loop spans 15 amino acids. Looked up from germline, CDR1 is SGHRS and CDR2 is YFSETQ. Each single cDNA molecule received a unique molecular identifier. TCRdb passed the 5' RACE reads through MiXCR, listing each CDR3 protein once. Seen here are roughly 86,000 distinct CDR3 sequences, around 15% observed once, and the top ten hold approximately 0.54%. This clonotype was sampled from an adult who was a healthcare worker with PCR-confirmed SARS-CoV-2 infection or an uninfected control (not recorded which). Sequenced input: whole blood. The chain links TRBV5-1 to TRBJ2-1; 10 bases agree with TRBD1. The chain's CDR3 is CASSLLATGGDEQFF. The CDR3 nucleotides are TGCGCCAGCAGCTTGCTTGCGACAGGGGGCGATGAGCAGTTCTTC. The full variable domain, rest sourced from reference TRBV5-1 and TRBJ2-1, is KAGVTQTPRYLIKTRGQQVTLSCSPISGHRSVSWYQQTPGQGLQFLFEYFSETQRNKGNFPGRFSGRQFSNSRSEMNVSTLELGDSALYLCASSLLATGGDEQFFGPGTRLTVL.